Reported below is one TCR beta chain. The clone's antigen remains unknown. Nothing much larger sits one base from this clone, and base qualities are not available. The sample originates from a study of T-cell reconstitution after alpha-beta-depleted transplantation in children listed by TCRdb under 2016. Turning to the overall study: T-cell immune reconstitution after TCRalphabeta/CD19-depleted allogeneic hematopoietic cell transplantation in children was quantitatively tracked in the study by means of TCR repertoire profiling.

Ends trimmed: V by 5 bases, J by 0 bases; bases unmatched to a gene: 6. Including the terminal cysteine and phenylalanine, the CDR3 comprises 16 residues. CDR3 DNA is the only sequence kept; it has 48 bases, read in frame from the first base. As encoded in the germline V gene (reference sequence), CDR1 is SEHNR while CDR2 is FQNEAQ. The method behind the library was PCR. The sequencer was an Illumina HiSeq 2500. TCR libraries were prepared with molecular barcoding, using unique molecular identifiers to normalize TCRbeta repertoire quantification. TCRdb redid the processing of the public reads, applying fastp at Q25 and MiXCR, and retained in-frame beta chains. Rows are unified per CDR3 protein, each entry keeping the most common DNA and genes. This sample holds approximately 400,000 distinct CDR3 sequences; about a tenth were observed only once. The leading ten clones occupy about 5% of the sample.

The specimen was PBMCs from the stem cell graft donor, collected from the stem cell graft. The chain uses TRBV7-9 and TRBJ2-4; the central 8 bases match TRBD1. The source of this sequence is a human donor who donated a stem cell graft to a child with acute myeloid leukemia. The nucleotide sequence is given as TGTGCCAGCAGCGCCGGACAGGGACTAGCCAAAAACATTCAGTACTTC. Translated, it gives CASSAGQGLAKNIQYF. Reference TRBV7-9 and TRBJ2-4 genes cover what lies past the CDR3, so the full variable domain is DTGVSQNPRHKITKRGQNVTFRCDPISEHNRLYWYRQTLGQGPEFLTYFQNEAQLEKSRLLSDRFSAERPKGSFSTLEIQRTEQGDSAMYLCASSAGQGLAKNIQYFGAGTRLSVL.